A selection of T cell receptor beta chains follows, all from one sample in a study of blood T cell repertoires in COVID-19. Produced via immunoSEQ multiplex PCR; TCRdb's table is partial and in-frame only. The sample contains some 150,000 clones, around 84% of which appear only once. The sample was peripheral blood. The receptors come from a middle-aged man with acute or convalescent COVID-19. The CDR3 runs from the conserved cysteine through the conserved F or W. D genes are given only for firm matches. Clone size is given for some rows only: seen once, a few or many times, or a class if the clone is expanded.

V	size	length	D	J	CDR3	DNA
TRBV5-8	once	13	TRBD1	TRBJ1-6	CASSLDRVSPLHF	TGTGCCAGCAGCCTGGACAGGGTTTCACCCCTCCACTTT
TRBV19	.	13	.	TRBJ1-5	CGSAGYSNQPQHF	TGTGGTAGTGCGGGCTATAGCAATCAGCCCCAGCATTTT
TRBV5-1	.	11	.	TRBJ2-7	CASSGSYEQYF	TGCGCCAGCAGCGGCAGCTACGAGCAGTACTTC
TRBV3-1/TRBV3-2	few	17	.	TRBJ1-2	CASSQLPRTADLYGYTF	TGTGCCAGCAGCCAACTTCCACGGACTGCCGACCTTTATGGCTACACCTTC
TRBV9	.	17	.	TRBJ1-1	CASSVGGGQGFNTEAFF	TGTGCCAGCAGCGTAGGGGGGGGTCAGGGCTTTAACACTGAAGCTTTCTTT
TRBV6-6	.	15	.	TRBJ2-7	CASSYDAGNPYEQYF	TGTGCCAGCAGTTACGACGCGGGGAACCCCTACGAGCAGTACTTC
TRBV6-5	.	15	.	TRBJ2-1	CASSTTLALRDEQFF	TGTGCCAGCTCAACAACACTAGCACTTAGGGATGAGCAGTTCTTC
TRBV6-5	few	16	.	TRBJ2-2	CASSSRRGANTGELFF	TGTGCCAGCAGTTCCCGCAGGGGCGCGAACACCGGGGAGCTGTTTTTT
TRBV28	.	17	TRBD1	TRBJ1-1	CASSLVTRTGRNTEAFF	TGTGCCAGCAGTTTAGTAACTAGGACAGGGAGGAACACTGAAGCTTTCTTT
TRBV19	.	12	.	TRBJ2-7	CASSPGFYEQYF	TGTGCCAGTAGTCCAGGGTTCTACGAGCAGTACTTC
TRBV6-5	few	15	.	TRBJ1-5	CASSYSRRAAQPQHF	TGTGCCAGCAGTTATTCTAGGCGGGCGGCTCAGCCCCAGCATTTT
TRBV6-5	.	15	TRBD2	TRBJ2-3	CASSWRGGGVDTQYF	TGTGCCAGCAGTTGGCGGGGGGGCGGGGTAGATACGCAGTATTTT